The 18 T cell receptor beta chains below all came from one sample that was sequenced in a study of OX40 agonist ivuxolimab in advanced cancers. Sequenced by immunoSEQ multiplex PCR; TCRdb stores in-frame clones only, minus some. The sample has 46,000 or so clones, around nine tenths seen once. This material consisted of CD4+ or CD8+ T cells sorted from blood, taken in a trial of the OX40 agonist ivuxolimab. The receptors derive from an adult with an advanced solid tumor such as melanoma, head and neck, liver or kidney cancer.

The rearrangement uses TRBV7-2 and TRBJ2-7; TRBD1 matches at 10 bases. J was trimmed by 3 bases and V by 3 bases; bases with no gene match: 5. Germline V gene data show CDR1 as SGHTA and CDR2 as FQGNSA. The length of the CDR3 is 15 residues. CDR3 bases: TGTGCCAGCAGCTTCGGGACAGGGGTTTTCTACGAGCAGTACTTC. Encoded protein: CASSFGTGVFYEQYF.

The table lists this clone with a count of one. V gene TRBV27 combines with J gene TRBJ2-7; the D is unclear. V was clipped by 0 bases and J by 3 bases, with 6 bases between them. Germline CDR1 is MNHEY and CDR2 is SMNVEV (reference sequence). The CDR3 is 13 amino acids. The CDR3 DNA sequence: TGTGCCAGCAGTTTATCCGCAGTCTACGAGCAGTACTTC. Residues: CASSLSAVYEQYF.

This clone is medium-sized within its sample. The CDR3 DNA follows: TGTGCCAGCAAGGCAGGCTGGACTGAAGCTTTCTTT. It translates to CASKAGWTEAFF. V and J are TRBV6-1 and TRBJ1-1; D call uncertain. Germline CDR1 reads MNHNS; CDR2 reads SASEGT. V lost 7 bases to trimming and J lost 5 bases, with 11 bases between them. CDR3 size: 12 residues.

The chain's CDR3 is CASQDAAGGGTDTQYF. The DNA for the CDR3 is TGTGCCAGCCAAGATGCGGCGGGGGGGGGCACAGATACGCAGTATTTT. This rearrangement joins TRBV9 to TRBJ2-3; 9 bases are shared with TRBD2. Losses at the gene ends were 7 bases for V and 1 base for J; bases not matched to a gene: 10. The CDR3 extends over 16 amino acids. CDR1 SGDLS and CDR2 YYNGEE come from the germline V gene.

The rearrangement links TRBV6-1 to TRBJ2-5, with 7 bases lining up with TRBD2. Germline V lookup: CDR1 MNHNS, CDR2 SASEGT. The trim removed 1 base at V and 2 bases at J, leaving 7 bases unmatched. The CDR3 spans 16 residues. DNA of the CDR3: TGTGCCAGCAGTGAAGGGGGGGGAGGTGGGCAAGAGACCCAGTACTTC. This gives the protein CASSEGGGGGQETQYF.

The V call is TRBV29-1, the J call TRBJ2-1; possible D gene TRBD2, 6 bases. The V end was cut by 3 bases, the J end by 4 bases, with 7 bases between. CDR3 length equals 12 residues. Germline CDR1 SQVTM, CDR2 ANQGSEA. The CDR3 loop reads CSVEGGYNEQFF. DNA for the CDR3: TGCAGCGTTGAGGGGGGTTACAATGAGCAGTTCTTC.

The chain carries TRBV19 and TRBJ2-1; unclear D gene. Germline V gene data show CDR1 as LNHDA and CDR2 as SQIVND (reference sequence). This CDR3 comprises 12 residues. V was pared by 0 bases and J by 4 bases, with 1 base between. The CDR3 reads CASSIEYNEQFF. Here the CDR3 DNA reads TGTGCCAGTAGTATAGAGTACAATGAGCAGTTCTTC.

The CDR3 protein is CASSPSVYSNQPQHF. Written as DNA, the CDR3 is TGTGCCAGCAGTCCGTCAGTGTATAGCAATCAGCCCCAGCATTTT. The chain recombines TRBV6-6 with TRBJ1-5, with D unclear. The CDR3 length is 15 residues. V gave up 5 bases and J gave up 0 bases, with 11 bases separating them. The germline CDR1 and CDR2 sequences are MNHNY and SVGAGI (reference sequence).

This chain uses TRBV4-2 with TRBJ2-7; TRBD1 is a possible D gene (6 bases). The germline V and J ends were trimmed by 4 bases and 6 bases, with 16 bases remaining between them. The CDR3 sequence is 14 residues long. Germline CDR1 is LGHNA and CDR2 is YNFKEQ. DNA of the CDR3: TGTGCCAGCAGCCTCGGACAGACAGTCGGCGAGCAGTACTTC. Amino acid sequence: CASSLGQTVGEQYF.

V usage is TRBV30 and J usage is TRBJ1-2, with D hard to call. Looked up from germline, CDR1 is GTSNPN and CDR2 is SVGIG (reference sequence). V lost 1 base to trimming and J lost 2 bases, with 8 bases between them. The CDR3 contains 13 residues. The CDR3: CAWSASGNYGYTF. CDR3 in DNA: TGTGCCTGGAGTGCCTCCGGAAACTATGGCTACACCTTC.

The chain combines TRBV27 with TRBJ2-1; maybe TRBD1 (6 bases). Germline CDR1 MNHEY, CDR2 SMNVEV (reference sequence). CDR3 size: 14 residues. Deletions cut 4 bases from V and 7 bases from J, with 14 bases between. The CDR3 spells CASSSTGSINEQFF. CDR3 coding DNA: TGTGCCAGCAGTTCTACAGGGTCCATTAATGAGCAGTTCTTC.

J is TRBJ2-2 and V is TRBV7-2; the D call may be TRBD1 or TRBD2 (5 bases each). Germline V lookup: CDR1 SGHTA, CDR2 FQGNSA. Trimming pared 1 base from V and 6 bases from J, leaving 12 bases between. CDR3 length: 15 residues. CDR3 bases: TGTGCCAGCAGCTTAGGATCTCGAGGGGCCGGGGAGCTGTTTTTT. Translating gives CASSLGSRGAGELFF.

V is TRBV25-1 and J is TRBJ2-3, with 11 bases that match TRBD2. Trimming took 4 bases from V and 2 from J; bases not matched to a gene: 5. This CDR3 is built from 16 residues. Per the germline V gene, CDR1 is MGHDK and CDR2 is SYGVNS. CDR3: CASSAILAGDTDTQYF. The CDR3 region has the DNA TGTGCCAGCAGTGCCATACTAGCGGGAGACACAGATACGCAGTATTTT.

This chain uses TRBV19 with TRBJ2-7, with D tentatively TRBD1 (6 bases). Trimming took off 0 bases at V and 4 bases at J, with 10 bases between the two ends. CDR3 length: 14 residues. Germline values: CDR1 LNHDA, CDR2 SQIVND (reference sequence). This CDR3 reads CASSIDWTVYEQYF. CDR3 sequence (DNA): TGTGCCAGTAGTATAGATTGGACAGTATACGAGCAGTACTTC.

This clone was counted a single time. The V call is TRBV7-9, the J call TRBJ2-5; perhaps TRBD1 as D (5 bases). The ends were cut back, 0 bases at V and 3 bases at J, with 11 bases in the middle. Germline V gene sequence: CDR1 SEHNR, CDR2 FQNEAQ (reference sequence). CDR3 length: 15 residues. The CDR3 DNA reads as TGTGCCAGCAGCTTAGCGCGGTCAGGGAAAGAGACCCAGTACTTC. Encoded protein: CASSLARSGKETQYF.

This clone was observed a handful of times. The CDR3 DNA sequence: TGTGCCAGCAGCGTTGAAGTGACAGTTTACACCGGGGAGCTGTTTTTT. This encodes CASSVEVTVYTGELFF. The V and J genes are TRBV5-6 and TRBJ2-2; D possibly corresponds to TRBD1 (5 bases). The CDR3 extends over 16 amino acids. V shed 4 bases and J shed 3 bases, with 16 bases lying between them. From germline, CDR1 is SGHDT and CDR2 YYEEEE.

The chain links TRBV5-1 to TRBJ2-7; no reliable D call. Trimming shortened V by 0 bases and J by 1 base, and 8 bases separated the two germline ends. CDR3 length: 14 residues. Germline V gives CDR1 SGHRS, CDR2 YFSETQ. The CDR3 coding sequence is TGCGCCAGCAGCTTGGTCCCGAAATCCTACGAGCAGTACTTC. This gives the protein CASSLVPKSYEQYF.

The DNA for the CDR3 is TGTGCCAGCAGCTTAGAGGGTATTGGGACATCCTACGAGCAGTACTTC. Translation: CASSLEGIGTSYEQYF. The chain recombines TRBV7-6 with TRBJ2-7, with D tentatively TRBD1 (6 bases). This CDR3 is 16 amino acids long. Germline V gene lookup returns CDR1 SGHVS and CDR2 FNYEAQ. Trimming cost V 1 base and J 1 base, with 14 bases left between them.